This T cell receptor beta chain was recorded in a study of shared clonotypes between healthy human individuals. Replicate PCRs from sorted subsets contained 200 ng DNA, which is approximately 30,000 T cell genomes. Some clones are missing from TCRdb's copy, which holds only in-frame ones; the method was immunoSEQ multiplex PCR. The table lists some 2 million clones, around 96% of them singletons. As defined, naive CD8 cells were CD45RO-negative and positively selected for CCR7, with terminally differentiated effector memory CD45RA+ cells excluded. The donor cohort consisted entirely of Caucasian adults residing in Nashville, Tennessee. Broader study findings: Naive subsets, compared against memory subsets, generally had larger estimated richness values. Against clonotypes common to all four donors, non-shared ones had lower generation probabilities.

Notes on this clone: Antigen specificity is unknown.

The V gene's germline CDR1 is SGHRS and CDR2 YFSETQ. V shed 0 bases, J shed 4 bases, and the junction held 2 bases outside the gene matches. The CDR3 totals 14 residues. This chain connects TRBV5-1 to TRBJ2-7; 9 nucleotides align to TRBD2. The sequenced sample was naive CD8+ T cells sorted from blood. The receptor comes from a man aged 18 to 29 in good health. The CDR3 DNA sequence: TGCGCCAGCAGCTTGGAACTAGCGGGTTACGAGCAGTACTTC. Residues: CASSLELAGYEQYF.